The 32 T cell receptor beta chains in this list originate from one sample, sequenced in a study of blood T cell repertoires in COVID-19. Clones were read by immunoSEQ multiplex PCR, and TCRdb kept only the in-frame ones, dropping some. Of 150,000 to 200,000 clones in the sample, approximately 90% were seen once. The specimen was peripheral blood. The source of these receptors is a woman in her twenties or thirties with acute or convalescent COVID-19.

The chain joins TRBV5-1 to TRBJ2-1; D is perhaps TRBD2 (6 bases). V gave up 0 bases and J gave up 4 bases, with 14 bases separating them. This CDR3 region has 16 residues. Germline V gene lookup returns CDR1 SGHRS and CDR2 YFSETQ. CDR3 sequence: CASSLGVGRGYNEQFF. CDR3 DNA sequence: TGCGCCAGCAGCTTGGGGGTCGGGAGAGGTTACAATGAGCAGTTCTTC.

The chain employs TRBV2 and TRBJ2-1, with 14 bases aligning to TRBD2. V was pared by 6 bases and J by 0 bases, with 4 bases of the junction left unmatched. Germline V gives CDR1 SNHLY, CDR2 FYNNEI. The CDR3 length is 17 residues. The CDR3 region has the DNA TGTGCCAGCAGCGGACTAGCGGGAGGATACTCCTACAATGAGCAGTTCTTC. Translation gives CASSGLAGGYSYNEQFF.

The CDR3 loop reads CASSERGQETQYF. In nucleotides, the CDR3 is TGTGCCAGCAGTGAAAGGGGGCAAGAGACCCAGTACTTC. The rearrangement uses TRBV13 and TRBJ2-5; possible D gene TRBD1, 6 bases. Looked up from germline, CDR1 is PRHDT and CDR2 is FYEKMQ (reference sequence). The CDR3 has 13 residues. The ends were cut back, 6 bases at V and 2 bases at J, with 10 bases in the middle.

The chain is built from TRBV7-2 and TRBJ2-3, with 7 bases lining up with TRBD2. The germline CDR1 and CDR2 sequences are SGHTA and FQGNSA. There are 16 residues in the CDR3. With V trimmed by 0 bases and J by 2 bases, 5 bases remained unmatched. CDR3 coding DNA: TGTGCCAGCAGCTTAGCCCCAGCGGGACCCACAGATACGCAGTATTTT. Translation: CASSLAPAGPTDTQYF.

CDR3 region: CASSPLPGQPQHF. CDR3 sequence (DNA): TGTGCCAGCAGCCCCCTACCCGGTCAGCCCCAGCATTTT. The V call is TRBV4-2, the J call TRBJ1-5, with unresolved D. CDR3 length: 13 amino acids. V dropped 4 bases and J dropped 6 bases, with 10 bases sitting between them. Germline assignment: CDR1 LGHNA and CDR2 YNFKEQ.

The J gene is TRBJ2-7, the V gene TRBV4-1; tentatively, D is TRBD2 (5 bases). The CDR3 runs to 15 residues. Trimming cost V 4 bases and J 0 bases, with 13 bases left between them. CDR1 and CDR2 from the germline V gene are MGHRA and YSYEKL. The CDR3, as DNA: TGCGCCAGCAGCCTTGGAGCGGTCCCCTCCTACGAGCAGTACTTC. Protein: CASSLGAVPSYEQYF.

This chain connects TRBV7-8 to TRBJ2-7, with a possible D match to TRBD2 (6 bases). With 5 bases removed from V and 4 bases from J, the gap between germline ends came to 15 bases. This CDR3 is built from 14 residues. CDR1 is SGHVS, CDR2 FQNEAQ, per germline. The chain's CDR3 is CASSLGLALYEQYF. The CDR3 DNA follows: TGTGCCAGCAGCCTGGGACTTGCCTTATACGAGCAGTACTTC. Full variable domain (rest looked up from reference TRBV7-8 and TRBJ2-7): GAGVSQSPRYKVAKRGQDVALRCDPISGHVSLFWYQQALGQGPEFLTYFQNEAQLDKSGLPSDRFFAERPEGSVSTLKIQRTQQEDSAVYLCASSLGLALYEQYFGPGTRLTVT.

V gene TRBV5-4 combines with J gene TRBJ2-3; D gene uncertain. The CDR3 is 9 residues long. Germline CDR1 SGHNT, CDR2 YYREEE (reference sequence). With 10 bases removed from V and 8 bases from J, the gap between germline ends came to 8 bases. The CDR3 region is CALRGTQYF. For the CDR3, the DNA is TGTGCCCTTCGCGGTACGCAGTATTTT.

V is TRBV5-6 and J is TRBJ2-1; 9 bases agree with TRBD1. Germline trimming cut 3 bases from V and 8 bases from J; bases unmatched to any gene: 6. CDR3 length: 14 residues. Germline assignment: CDR1 SGHDT and CDR2 YYEEEE. CDR3 coding DNA: TGTGCCAGCAGCTACGGGACAGGGTTTTATGAGCAGTTCTTC. It codes for CASSYGTGFYEQFF.

The chain has TRBV6-5 and TRBJ1-1, with D unclear. V shed 6 bases and J shed 2 bases, with 10 bases lying between them. This CDR3 has 13 amino acids. Germline lookup yields CDR1 MNHEY and CDR2 SVGAGI. CDR3 nucleotide sequence: TGTGCCAGCAGGACTCACTCTAACACTGAAGCTTTCTTT. Translating it yields CASRTHSNTEAFF.

V is TRBV9 and J is TRBJ2-2; D is perhaps TRBD1 (6 bases). CDR1 is SGDLS and CDR2 is YYNGEE in the germline V gene. This CDR3 spans 15 amino acids. V was pared by 0 bases and J by 8 bases, with 14 bases between. CDR3 region: CASSVVGRGMGELFF. CDR3 nucleotides: TGTGCCAGCAGCGTAGTCGGAAGGGGGATGGGGGAGCTGTTTTTT.

V and J are TRBV5-4 and TRBJ2-5; D is unclear. The CDR3 covers 17 residues. The germline V gene has CDR1 SGHNT and CDR2 YYREEE (reference sequence). V was trimmed by 0 bases and J by 4 bases, leaving 19 bases between them. CDR3 residues: CASSLELSSEPGETQYF. The CDR3 DNA is TGTGCCAGCAGCTTGGAGCTGTCGTCCGAACCGGGAGAGACCCAGTACTTC.

V usage is TRBV3-1 (or the pseudogene TRBV3-2) and J usage is TRBJ1-6, with D uncertain. V lost 1 base to trimming and J lost 0 bases, with 13 bases between them. Per the germline V gene, CDR1 is LGHDT and CDR2 is YNNKEL (reference sequence). The CDR3 spans 18 residues. The CDR3 DNA sequence: TGTGCCAGCAGCCAAGGGGCTCTGATAAGCTCCTATAATTCACCCCTCCACTTT. Translating it yields CASSQGALISSYNSPLHF.

This clone was observed a handful of times. The V call is TRBV28, the J call TRBJ1-3; possible D gene TRBD1, 6 bases. Germline lookup yields CDR1 MDHEN and CDR2 SYDVKM. Between the trimmed V and J ends, which lost 8 bases and 5 bases, there was a span of 13 bases. This CDR3 is 13 amino acids long. The CDR3 nucleotides are TGTGCCAGCCGGGGGGCTTTAAGAAACACCATATATTTT. It is translated as CASRGALRNTIYF.

V usage is TRBV5-1 and J usage is TRBJ1-1; the D is unclear. Deletions cut 2 bases from V and 7 bases from J, with 12 bases between. Germline CDR1 and CDR2: SGHRS and YFSETQ. The CDR3 has 13 residues. The CDR3 here is CASSLRTEGEAFF. CDR3 DNA sequence: TGCGCCAGCAGCTTAAGGACGGAGGGTGAAGCTTTCTTT.

The rearrangement links TRBV11-3 to TRBJ2-7; D may be TRBD2 (6 bases). The germline gives CDR1 SGHNT, CDR2 YENEEA. CDR3 length: 13 amino acids. Trimming took off 2 bases at V and 3 bases at J, with 8 bases between the two ends. CDR3 loop: CASSLRDFYEQYF. The DNA for the CDR3 is TGTGCCAGCAGCTTAAGGGACTTCTACGAGCAGTACTTC.

The chain uses TRBV2 and TRBJ1-1; TRBD1 is a possible D gene (5 bases). The CDR3 sequence is 12 residues long. Germline assignment: CDR1 SNHLY and CDR2 FYNNEI. The ends were cut back, 6 bases at V and 1 base at J, with 6 bases in the middle. The CDR3 DNA is TGTGCCAGCAGGGGGGGGAACACTGAAGCTTTCTTT. Translation gives CASRGGNTEAFF.

The CDR3 protein is CASSAAPGGGYNEQFF. The CDR3 nucleotides read TGTGCCAGCAGTGCTGCCCCGGGGGGGGGCTACAATGAGCAGTTCTTC. The V gene is TRBV6-1, the J gene TRBJ2-1; 8 nucleotides agree with TRBD2. Germline loops: CDR1 MNHNS, CDR2 SASEGT. J lost 3 bases, V lost 4 bases, and 8 bases had no gene match. The CDR3 extends over 16 amino acids.

The gene calls are TRBV10-3 and TRBJ1-1; maybe TRBD1 (6 bases). The length of the CDR3 is 14 residues. Germline assignment: CDR1 ENHRY and CDR2 SYGVKD. Trimming pared 5 bases from V and 1 base from J, leaving 11 bases between. The CDR3 DNA sequence: TGTGCCATCAGTCCGCAGGGGACGAACACTGAAGCTTTCTTT. It yields the protein CAISPQGTNTEAFF.

The table lists this clone with a count of one. The V gene is TRBV18, the J gene TRBJ2-5; TRBD1 is a possible D gene (6 bases). The germline V gene has CDR1 KGHSH and CDR2 LQKENI. This CDR3 contains 15 residues. The V and J ends lost 2 bases and 5 bases respectively, with 15 bases between them. The CDR3 region is CASSPAGTTGETQYF. As DNA, the CDR3 is TGTGCCAGCTCACCAGCCGGGACAACTGGTGAGACCCAGTACTTC.

This clone came up once. The V and J genes are TRBV2 and TRBJ1-6; possible D gene TRBD1, 6 bases. The germline gives CDR1 SNHLY, CDR2 FYNNEI. The CDR3 has 13 amino acids. V shed 11 bases and J shed 10 bases, with 18 bases lying between them. The CDR3 is CAGLEDRTSPLHF. The CDR3 DNA follows: TGTGCCGGATTAGAGGACAGAACCTCACCCCTCCACTTT.

This clone is a singleton in its sample. This chain connects TRBV19 to TRBJ2-5; 9 bases match TRBD1. Unmatched junction bases numbered 11, after V lost 10 bases and J lost 5 bases. Germline CDR1 is LNHDA and CDR2 is SQIVND (reference sequence). The length of the CDR3 is 14 residues. CDR3 sequence: CATGGQGEWETQYF. The CDR3 region has the DNA TGTGCCACTGGGGGACAGGGTGAATGGGAGACCCAGTACTTC.

The chain uses TRBV29-1 and TRBJ2-1; tentative D call: TRBD2 (5 bases). Germline V gene lookup returns CDR1 SQVTM and CDR2 ANQGSEA. The CDR3 is 10 amino acids. The CDR3 sequence: CSGSYNEQFF. The CDR3 nucleotides read TGCAGTGGGAGTTACAATGAGCAGTTCTTC.

The rearrangement uses TRBV2 and TRBJ2-1; D possibly corresponds to TRBD2 (6 bases). The length of the CDR3 is 15 residues. Germline CDR1 reads SNHLY; CDR2 reads FYNNEI. V lost 2 bases and J lost 9, with 17 bases in between. The CDR3 DNA is TGTGCCAGCAGTGAATGGGAGGCGCCGAATGGTGAGCAGTTCTTC. Amino acid sequence: CASSEWEAPNGEQFF.

J is TRBJ1-6 and V is TRBV2; 9 bases fit TRBD1. There are 15 residues in the CDR3. Germline V gene lookup returns CDR1 SNHLY and CDR2 FYNNEI. V trimming: 6 bases; J trimming: 6 bases; junction bases outside the gene matches: 6. The CDR3 nucleotides are TGTGCCAGCAGGCGTGGACAGGGGTCTAATTCACCCCTCCACTTT. Amino acids: CASRRGQGSNSPLHF.

The chain couples TRBV29-1 to TRBJ2-5, with unresolved D. The V gene lost 7 bases and the J gene lost 5 bases, with 11 bases spanning the gap. The CDR3 totals 11 residues. Germline-derived CDR1 and CDR2 are SQVTM and ANQGSEA. The CDR3 here is CSGLARETQYF. The CDR3, as DNA: TGCAGCGGACTCGCTAGGGAGACCCAGTACTTC.

This clone occurred once. This chain uses TRBV6-5 with TRBJ1-1; no reliable D call. V shed 11 bases and J shed 0 bases, with 7 bases lying between them. Germline assignment: CDR1 MNHEY and CDR2 SVGAGI. CDR3 length: 11 residues. The CDR3, as DNA: TGTGCCGGGAGAATGAACACTGAAGCTTTCTTT. Amino acids: CAGRMNTEAFF.

The J gene is TRBJ2-7, the V gene TRBV14; possible D gene TRBD1, 5 bases. This CDR3 region has 14 residues. V was trimmed by 4 bases and J by 2 bases, leaving 12 bases between them. Germline V gene sequence: CDR1 SGHDN, CDR2 FVKESK. The CDR3 reads CASSLTGPTYEQYF. CDR3 nucleotide sequence: TGTGCCAGCAGCCTAACAGGACCTACCTACGAGCAGTACTTC.

This sequence joins TRBV11-2 and TRBJ1-1, with TRBD1 matching over 9 bases. The CDR3 spans 17 residues. V dropped 6 bases and J dropped 1; count of bases not matched to a gene: 12. Germline V gene data show CDR1 as SGHAT and CDR2 as FQNNGV. This CDR3 reads CASRPLQGAPGNTEAFF. CDR3 DNA sequence: TGTGCCAGCAGGCCCTTACAGGGGGCCCCGGGGAACACTGAAGCTTTCTTT.

This clone was counted only a few times. V and J are TRBV6-5 and TRBJ2-2; D perhaps matches TRBD1 (6 bases). Germline V gene sequence: CDR1 MNHEY, CDR2 SVGAGI. V was shortened by 6 bases and J by 3 bases, with 14 bases between the two germline ends. This CDR3 has 15 amino acids. The CDR3 region is CASRPGAWDTGELFF. CDR3 nucleotides: TGTGCCAGCAGGCCAGGGGCCTGGGACACCGGGGAGCTGTTTTTT.

This clone was seen only once. This rearrangement joins TRBV11-2 to TRBJ2-1; 13 nucleotides line up with TRBD2. J gave up 1 base and V 10 bases, and 4 bases lay outside the gene matches. The CDR3 contains 15 residues. The germline V gene has CDR1 SGHAT and CDR2 FQNNGV. This chain's CDR3 is CATETSGRSYNEQFF. The CDR3 DNA sequence: TGTGCCACCGAGACTAGCGGGAGGTCCTACAATGAGCAGTTCTTC.

The rearrangement joins TRBV5-1 to TRBJ2-1; possible D gene TRBD2, 6 bases. Germline assignment: CDR1 SGHRS and CDR2 YFSETQ. The germline V and J ends were trimmed by 6 bases and 1 base, with 11 bases remaining between them. This CDR3 spans 14 amino acids. The CDR3, as DNA: TGCGCCAGCACCCCAAGCGGGTCCTACAATGAGCAGTTCTTC. Translating it yields CASTPSGSYNEQFF.